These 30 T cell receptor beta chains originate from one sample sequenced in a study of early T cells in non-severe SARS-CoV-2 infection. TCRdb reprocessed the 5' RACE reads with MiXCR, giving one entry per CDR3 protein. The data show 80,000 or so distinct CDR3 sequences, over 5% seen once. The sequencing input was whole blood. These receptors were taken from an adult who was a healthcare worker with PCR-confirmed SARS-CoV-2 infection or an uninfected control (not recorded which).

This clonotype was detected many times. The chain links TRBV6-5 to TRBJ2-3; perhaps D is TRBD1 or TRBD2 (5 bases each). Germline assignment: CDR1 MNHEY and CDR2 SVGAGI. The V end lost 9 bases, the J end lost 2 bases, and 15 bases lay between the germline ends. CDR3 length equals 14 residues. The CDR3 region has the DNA TGTGCCAGGGACGGGGCCGGTATCACAGATACGCAGTATTTT. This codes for CARDGAGITDTQYF.

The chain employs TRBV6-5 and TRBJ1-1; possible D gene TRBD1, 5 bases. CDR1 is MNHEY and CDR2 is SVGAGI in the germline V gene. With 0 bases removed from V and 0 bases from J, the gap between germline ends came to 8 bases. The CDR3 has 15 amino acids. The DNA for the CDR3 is TGTGCCAGCAGTTACTCTGGCAGGGTGAACACTGAAGCTTTCTTT. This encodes CASSYSGRVNTEAFF.

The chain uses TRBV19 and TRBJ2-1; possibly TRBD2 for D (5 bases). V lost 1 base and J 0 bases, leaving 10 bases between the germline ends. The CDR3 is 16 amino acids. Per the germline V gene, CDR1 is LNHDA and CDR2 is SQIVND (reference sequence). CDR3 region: CASSIALAVSYNEQFF. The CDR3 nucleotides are TGTGCCAGTAGTATAGCCCTAGCCGTCTCCTACAATGAGCAGTTCTTC.

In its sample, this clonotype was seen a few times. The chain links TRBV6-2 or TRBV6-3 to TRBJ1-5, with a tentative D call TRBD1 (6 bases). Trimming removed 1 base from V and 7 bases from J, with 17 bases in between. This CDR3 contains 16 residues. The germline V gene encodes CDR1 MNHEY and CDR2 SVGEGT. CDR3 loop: CASSYLGRGTGQPQHF. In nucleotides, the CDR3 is TGTGCCAGCAGTTACTTGGGCAGGGGAACTGGGCAGCCCCAGCATTTT.

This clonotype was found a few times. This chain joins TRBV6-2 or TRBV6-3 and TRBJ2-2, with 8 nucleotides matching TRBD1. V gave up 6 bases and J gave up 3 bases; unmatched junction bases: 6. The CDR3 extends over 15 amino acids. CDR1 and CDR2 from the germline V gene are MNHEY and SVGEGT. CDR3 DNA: TGTGCCAGCAGGCCCGGACAGGGATACACCGGGGAGCTGTTTTTT. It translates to CASRPGQGYTGELFF.

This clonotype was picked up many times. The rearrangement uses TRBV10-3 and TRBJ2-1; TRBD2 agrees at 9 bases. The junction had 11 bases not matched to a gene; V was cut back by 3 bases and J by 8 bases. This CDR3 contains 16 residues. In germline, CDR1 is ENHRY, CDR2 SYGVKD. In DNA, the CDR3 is TGTGCCATCAGTGATCCTAGCGGGGTGTCCTTTGATGAGCAGTTCTTC. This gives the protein CAISDPSGVSFDEQFF.

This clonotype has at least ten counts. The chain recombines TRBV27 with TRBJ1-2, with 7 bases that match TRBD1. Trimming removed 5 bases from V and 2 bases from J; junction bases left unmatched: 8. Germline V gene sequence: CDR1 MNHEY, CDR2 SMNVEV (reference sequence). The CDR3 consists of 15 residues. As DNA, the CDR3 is TGTGCCAGCAGTGCCGACAGGGTAGAGAACTATGGCTACACCTTC. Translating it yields CASSADRVENYGYTF.

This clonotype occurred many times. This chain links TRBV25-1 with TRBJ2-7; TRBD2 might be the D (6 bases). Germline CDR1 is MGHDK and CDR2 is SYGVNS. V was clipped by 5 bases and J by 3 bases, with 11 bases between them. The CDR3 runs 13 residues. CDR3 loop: CASSPQAGYEQYF. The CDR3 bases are TGTGCCAGCAGTCCCCAAGCGGGCTACGAGCAGTACTTC.

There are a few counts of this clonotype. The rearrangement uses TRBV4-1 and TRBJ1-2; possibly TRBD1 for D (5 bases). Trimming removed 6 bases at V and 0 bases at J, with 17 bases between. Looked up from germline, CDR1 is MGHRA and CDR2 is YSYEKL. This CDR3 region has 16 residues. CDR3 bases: TGCGCCAGCAGAATTACGACAGCCCTTACTAACTATGGCTACACCTTC. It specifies CASRITTALTNYGYTF.

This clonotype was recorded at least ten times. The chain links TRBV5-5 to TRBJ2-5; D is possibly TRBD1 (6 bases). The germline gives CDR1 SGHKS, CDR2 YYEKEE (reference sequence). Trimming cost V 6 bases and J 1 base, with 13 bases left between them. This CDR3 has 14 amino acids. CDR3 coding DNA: TGTGCCAGCACCCGAACAGGGATCCAAGAGACCCAGTACTTC. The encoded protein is CASTRTGIQETQYF.

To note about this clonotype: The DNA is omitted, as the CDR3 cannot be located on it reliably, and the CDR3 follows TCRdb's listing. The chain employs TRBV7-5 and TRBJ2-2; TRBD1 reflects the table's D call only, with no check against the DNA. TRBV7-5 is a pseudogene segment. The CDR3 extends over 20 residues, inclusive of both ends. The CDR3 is CISVPEARDRGFGNTGELFF.

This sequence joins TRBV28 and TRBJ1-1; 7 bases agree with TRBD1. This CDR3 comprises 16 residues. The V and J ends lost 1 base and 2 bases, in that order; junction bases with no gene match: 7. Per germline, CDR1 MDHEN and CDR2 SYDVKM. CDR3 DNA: TGTGCCAGCAGTTTATCTTCGGGACAGATAAACACTGAAGCTTTCTTT. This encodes CASSLSSGQINTEAFF.

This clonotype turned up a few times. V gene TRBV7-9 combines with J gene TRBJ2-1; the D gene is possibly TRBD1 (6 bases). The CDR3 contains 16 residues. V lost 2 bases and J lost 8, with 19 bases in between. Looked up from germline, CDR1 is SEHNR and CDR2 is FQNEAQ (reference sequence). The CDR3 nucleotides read TGTGCCAGCAGCTTACCTGTGGGTGCCGAGGGGGATGAGCAGTTCTTC. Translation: CASSLPVGAEGDEQFF.

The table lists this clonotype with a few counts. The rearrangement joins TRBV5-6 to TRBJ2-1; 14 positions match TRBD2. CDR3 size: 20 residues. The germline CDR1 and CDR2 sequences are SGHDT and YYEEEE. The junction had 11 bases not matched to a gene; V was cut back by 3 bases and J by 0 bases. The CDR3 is CASSSRWGLAGDSSYNEQFF. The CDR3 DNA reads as TGTGCCAGCAGCTCGAGATGGGGACTAGCGGGAGACAGCTCCTACAATGAGCAGTTCTTC. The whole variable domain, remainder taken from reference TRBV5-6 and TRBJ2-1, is DAGVTQSPTHLIKTRGQQVTLRCSPKSGHDTVSWYQQALGQGPQFIFQYYEEEERQRGNFPDRFSGHQFPNYSSELNVNALLLGDSALYLCASSSRWGLAGDSSYNEQFFGPGTRLTVL.

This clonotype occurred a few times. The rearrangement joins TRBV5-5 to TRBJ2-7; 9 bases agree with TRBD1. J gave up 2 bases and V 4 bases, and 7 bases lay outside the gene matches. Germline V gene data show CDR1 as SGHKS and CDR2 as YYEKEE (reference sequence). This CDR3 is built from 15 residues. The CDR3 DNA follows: TGTGCCAGCAGCCTGGGGGGGACAGGGCCCTACGAGCAGTACTTC. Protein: CASSLGGTGPYEQYF.

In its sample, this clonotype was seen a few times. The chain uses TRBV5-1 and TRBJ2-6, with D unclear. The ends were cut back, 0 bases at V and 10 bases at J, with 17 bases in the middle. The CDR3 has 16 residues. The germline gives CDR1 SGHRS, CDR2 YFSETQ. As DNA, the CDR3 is TGCGCCAGCAGCTTGGAGCCCATGCCCCCGCGAAACGTCCTGACTTTC. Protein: CASSLEPMPPRNVLTF.

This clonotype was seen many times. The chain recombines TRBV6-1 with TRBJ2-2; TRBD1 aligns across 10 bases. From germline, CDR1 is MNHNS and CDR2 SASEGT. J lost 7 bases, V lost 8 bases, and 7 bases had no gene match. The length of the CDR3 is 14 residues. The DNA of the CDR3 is TGTGCCAGCTCGGACAGGGGGTACATCGGGGAGCTGTTTTTT. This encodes CASSDRGYIGELFF.

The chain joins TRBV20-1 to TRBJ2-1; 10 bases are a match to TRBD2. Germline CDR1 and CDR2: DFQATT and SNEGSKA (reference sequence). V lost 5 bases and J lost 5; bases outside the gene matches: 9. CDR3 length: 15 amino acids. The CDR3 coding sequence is TGCAGTGCTCCAAAACTAGCGGGGTCTAACAATGAGCAGTTCTTC. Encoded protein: CSAPKLAGSNNEQFF.

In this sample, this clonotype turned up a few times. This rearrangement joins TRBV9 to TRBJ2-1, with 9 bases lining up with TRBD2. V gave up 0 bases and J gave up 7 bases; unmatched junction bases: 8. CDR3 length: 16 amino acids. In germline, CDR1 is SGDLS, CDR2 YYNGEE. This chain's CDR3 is CASSVALAGWGNEQFF. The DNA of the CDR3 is TGTGCCAGCAGCGTAGCTCTAGCGGGATGGGGTAATGAGCAGTTCTTC.

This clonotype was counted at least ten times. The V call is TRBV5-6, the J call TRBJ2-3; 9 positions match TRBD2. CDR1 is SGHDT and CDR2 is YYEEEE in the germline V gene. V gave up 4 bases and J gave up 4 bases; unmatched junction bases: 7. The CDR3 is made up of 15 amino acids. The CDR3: CASSGYSGSADTQYF. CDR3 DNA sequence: TGTGCCAGCAGCGGATATAGCGGGAGCGCAGATACGCAGTATTTT. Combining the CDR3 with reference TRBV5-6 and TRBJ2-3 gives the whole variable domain DAGVTQSPTHLIKTRGQQVTLRCSPKSGHDTVSWYQQALGQGPQFIFQYYEEEERQRGNFPDRFSGHQFPNYSSELNVNALLLGDSALYLCASSGYSGSADTQYFGPGTRLTVL.

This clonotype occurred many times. The CDR3 nucleotides read TGTGCCAGCAGTTTTCCGGGACTAGCGGGGTACACCGGGGAGCTGTTTTTT. Translating it yields CASSFPGLAGYTGELFF. The V and J genes are TRBV5-4 and TRBJ2-2, with 13 nucleotides matching TRBD2. Germline V gives CDR1 SGHNT, CDR2 YYREEE (reference sequence). This CDR3 comprises 17 residues. The trim removed 5 bases at V and 3 bases at J, leaving 7 bases unmatched.

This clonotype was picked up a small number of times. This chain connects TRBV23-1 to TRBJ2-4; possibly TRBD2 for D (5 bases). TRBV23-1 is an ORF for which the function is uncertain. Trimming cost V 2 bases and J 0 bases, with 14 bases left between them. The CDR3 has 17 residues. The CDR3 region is CASSQVEESLAKNIQYF. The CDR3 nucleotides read TGCGCCAGCAGTCAAGTGGAGGAAAGCCTAGCCAAAAACATTCAGTACTTC.

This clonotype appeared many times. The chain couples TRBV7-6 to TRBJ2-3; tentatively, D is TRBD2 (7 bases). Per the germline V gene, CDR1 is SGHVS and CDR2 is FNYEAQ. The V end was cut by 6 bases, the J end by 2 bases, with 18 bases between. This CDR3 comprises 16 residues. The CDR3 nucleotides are TGTGCCAGCAGTCTTTTCGATGGGGGGGCCACAGATACGCAGTATTTT. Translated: CASSLFDGGATDTQYF.

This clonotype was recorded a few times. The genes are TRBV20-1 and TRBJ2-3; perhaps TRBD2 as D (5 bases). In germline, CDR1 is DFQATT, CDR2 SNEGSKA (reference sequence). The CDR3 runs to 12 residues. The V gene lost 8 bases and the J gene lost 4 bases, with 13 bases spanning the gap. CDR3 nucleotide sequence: TGCAGTAGTATTGAGGGCGCAGATACGCAGTATTTT. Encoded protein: CSSIEGADTQYF.

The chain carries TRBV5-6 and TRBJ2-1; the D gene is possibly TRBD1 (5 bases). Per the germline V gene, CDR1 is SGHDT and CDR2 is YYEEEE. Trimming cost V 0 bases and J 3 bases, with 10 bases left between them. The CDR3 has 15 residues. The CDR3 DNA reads TGTGCCAGCAGCTTGGAACTAAGGGGCTACAATGAGCAGTTCTTC. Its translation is CASSLELRGYNEQFF.

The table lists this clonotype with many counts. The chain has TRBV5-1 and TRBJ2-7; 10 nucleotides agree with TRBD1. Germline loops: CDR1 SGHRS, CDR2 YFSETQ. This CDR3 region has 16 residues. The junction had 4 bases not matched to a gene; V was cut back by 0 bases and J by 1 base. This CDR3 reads CASSLAGQGFSYEQYF. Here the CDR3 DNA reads TGCGCCAGCAGCTTGGCGGGACAGGGGTTTTCCTACGAGCAGTACTTC.

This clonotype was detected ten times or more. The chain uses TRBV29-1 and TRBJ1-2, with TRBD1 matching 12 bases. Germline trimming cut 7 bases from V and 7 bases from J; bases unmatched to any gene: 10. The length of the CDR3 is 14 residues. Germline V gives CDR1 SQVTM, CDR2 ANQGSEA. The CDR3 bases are TGCAGCGCAAGGGACAGGGGGCACGCCAGTGGCTACACCTTC. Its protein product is CSARDRGHASGYTF.

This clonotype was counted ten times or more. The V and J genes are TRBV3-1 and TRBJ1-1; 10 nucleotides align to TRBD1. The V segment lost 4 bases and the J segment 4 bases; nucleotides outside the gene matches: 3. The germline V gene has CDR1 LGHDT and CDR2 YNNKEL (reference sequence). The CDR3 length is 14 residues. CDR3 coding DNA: TGTGCCAGCAGCCCGTGGACAGGGGGCACTGAAGCTTTCTTT. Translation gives CASSPWTGGTEAFF.

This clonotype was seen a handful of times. The CDR3 reads CSSRTGRNTEAFF. CDR3 in DNA: TGCAGCTCACGGACAGGGAGGAACACTGAAGCTTTCTTT. V gene TRBV29-1 combines with J gene TRBJ1-1, with 8 bases lining up with TRBD1. This CDR3 comprises 13 residues. From germline, CDR1 is SQVTM and CDR2 ANQGSEA. Trimming removed 8 bases from V and 1 base from J; junction bases left unmatched: 6.

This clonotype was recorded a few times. The CDR3 loop reads CASSKLAVSSYNEQFF. The CDR3 DNA reads as TGTGCCAGCAGTAAGCTAGCGGTTAGCTCCTACAATGAGCAGTTCTTC. The chain couples TRBV2 to TRBJ2-1, with 7 bases aligning to TRBD2. Germline V gene lookup returns CDR1 SNHLY and CDR2 FYNNEI. J gave up 0 bases and V 5 bases, and 7 bases lay outside the gene matches. The CDR3 extends over 16 amino acids.